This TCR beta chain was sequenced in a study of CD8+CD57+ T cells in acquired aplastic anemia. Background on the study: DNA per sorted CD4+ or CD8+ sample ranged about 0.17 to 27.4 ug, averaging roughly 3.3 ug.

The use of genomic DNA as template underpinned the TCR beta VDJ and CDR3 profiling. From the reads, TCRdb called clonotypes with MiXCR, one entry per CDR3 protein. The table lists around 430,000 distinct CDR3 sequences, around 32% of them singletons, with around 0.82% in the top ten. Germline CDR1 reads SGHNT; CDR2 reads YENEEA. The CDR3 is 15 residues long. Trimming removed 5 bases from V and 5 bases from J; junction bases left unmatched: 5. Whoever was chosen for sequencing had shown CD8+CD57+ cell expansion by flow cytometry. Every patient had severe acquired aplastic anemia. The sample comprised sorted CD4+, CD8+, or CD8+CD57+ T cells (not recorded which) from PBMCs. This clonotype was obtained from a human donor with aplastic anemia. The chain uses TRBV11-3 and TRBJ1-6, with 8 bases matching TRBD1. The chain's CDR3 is CASSQTGANNSPLHF. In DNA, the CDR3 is TGTGCCAGCAGCCAGACAGGGGCAAATAATTCACCCCTCCACTTT.